This T cell receptor (beta chain) derives from a study of post-analysis software for immune sequencing data. Study-wide results and caveats: People with multiple sclerosis had a significantly lower normalized Chao1 diversity than controls did. Strong same-batch co-clustering of samples appeared with F measure clustering. Four to six TRBV segments, including TRBV5-6, TRBV5-1 and TRBV20-1, were more frequent in patients than controls.

Germline V gives CDR1 DFQATT, CDR2 SNEGSKA (reference sequence). This CDR3 comprises 16 residues. The ends lost 1 base at V and 6 bases at J; junction bases unmatched: 9. Unique molecular identifiers were carried by the TCR beta cDNA libraries. A single record per CDR3 protein comes from TCRdb applying MiXCR to the PCR reads. This table has 800,000 to 950,000 distinct CDR3 sequences, roughly 50% appearing once. Note on this clonotype: Its antigen is unknown.

The source of this sequence is a girl aged 5-17 years with multiple sclerosis. This chain links TRBV20-1 with TRBJ2-1; 10 bases fit TRBD1. The sequenced sample was blood. The CDR3 loop reads CSARARWTGGANEQFF. DNA for the CDR3: TGCAGTGCTAGAGCCCGTTGGACAGGGGGGGCCAATGAGCAGTTCTTC.